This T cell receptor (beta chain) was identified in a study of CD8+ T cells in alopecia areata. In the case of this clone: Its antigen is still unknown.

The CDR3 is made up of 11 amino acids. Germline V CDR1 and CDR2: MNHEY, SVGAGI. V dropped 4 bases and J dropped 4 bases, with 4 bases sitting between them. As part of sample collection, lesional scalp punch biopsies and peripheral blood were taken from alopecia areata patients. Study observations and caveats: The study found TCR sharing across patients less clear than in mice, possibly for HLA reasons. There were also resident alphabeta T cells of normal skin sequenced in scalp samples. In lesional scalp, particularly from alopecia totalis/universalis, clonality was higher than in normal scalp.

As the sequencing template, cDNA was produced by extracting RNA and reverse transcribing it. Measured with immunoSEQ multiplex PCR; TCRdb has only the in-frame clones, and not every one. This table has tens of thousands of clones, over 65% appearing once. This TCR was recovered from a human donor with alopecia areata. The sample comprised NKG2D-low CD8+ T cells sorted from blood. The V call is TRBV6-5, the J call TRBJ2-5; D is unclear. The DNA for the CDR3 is TGTGCCAGCAGTTCTGTAGAGACCCAGTACTTC. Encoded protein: CASSSVETQYF.